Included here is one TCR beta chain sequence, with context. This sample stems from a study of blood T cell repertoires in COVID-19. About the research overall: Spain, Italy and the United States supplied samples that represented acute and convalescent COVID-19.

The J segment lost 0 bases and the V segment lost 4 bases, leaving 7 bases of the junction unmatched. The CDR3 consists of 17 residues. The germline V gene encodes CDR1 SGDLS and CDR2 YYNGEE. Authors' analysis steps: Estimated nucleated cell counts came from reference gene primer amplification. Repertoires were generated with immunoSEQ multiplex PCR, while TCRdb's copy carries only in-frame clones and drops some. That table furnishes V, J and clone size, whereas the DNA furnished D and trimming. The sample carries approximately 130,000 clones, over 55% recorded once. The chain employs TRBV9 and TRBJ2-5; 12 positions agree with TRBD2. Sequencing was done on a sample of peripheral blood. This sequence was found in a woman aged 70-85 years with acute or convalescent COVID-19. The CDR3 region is CASSPRTSGANQETQYF. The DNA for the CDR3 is TGTGCCAGCAGCCCCAGGACTAGCGGGGCCAACCAAGAGACCCAGTACTTC.